This T cell receptor (beta chain) originates from a study of T-cell reconstitution after alpha-beta-depleted transplantation in children. Study results and caveats: T-cell counts and diversity were attributed mostly to newly produced T cells one year after transplant. Reported findings indicate that, about two months after transplant, alpha-beta T cells came from several hundred expanded clones, which were derived from non-depleted graft cells. Recipient T cells and thymic progenitors that survived gave rise to the high TCRbeta diversity observed at day 60 in some patients.

Many counts were recorded for this clonotype. Its target is not known. Germline CDR1 is DFQATT and CDR2 is SNEGSKA (reference sequence). J lost 4 bases, V lost 7 bases, and 5 bases had no gene match. This CDR3 has 13 amino acids. The authors prepared the TCRbeta library with unique molecular identifiers. A single record per CDR3 protein comes from TCRdb applying MiXCR to the PCR reads. The sample lists tens of thousands of distinct CDR3 sequences, about 5% occurring once. The clonotype originates from a female patient between 2 and 15 years old who had a stem cell transplant for aplastic anemia, so the T cells may come from the graft donor. The source was PBMCs, mostly from graft donor cells, collected 60 days after TCRalphabeta/CD19-depleted stem cell transplant. The chain combines TRBV20-1 with TRBJ2-4; 9 nucleotides match TRBD1. The CDR3 protein is CSVDDRGKNIQYF. CDR3 nucleotide sequence: TGCAGTGTTGACGACAGGGGGAAAAACATTCAGTACTTC.